The next 10 T cell receptor beta chains were all read from a single sample in a study of blood T cells in healthy people across ages. It was with a sample-barcoded 5' primer and a J-beta primer mix that a second PCR of about 6 to 12 cycles was run. TCRdb used MiXCR to reprocess the 5' RACE reads, holding one entry per CDR3 protein. Counted here are 600,000 to 900,000 distinct CDR3 sequences, about 26% occurring once; the ten biggest clones make up about 3%. This same sample was also part of a study on T cells of mothers and their children.

Material for sequencing was blood. The receptors originated from a boy younger than 18 in good health.

This clonotype has just a few counts. The V call is TRBV3-1, the J call TRBJ1-1; possible D gene TRBD1, 6 bases. Deletions cut 0 bases from V and 5 bases from J, with 10 bases between. CDR1 LGHDT and CDR2 YNNKEL come from the germline V gene (reference sequence). This CDR3 comprises 14 residues. This chain's CDR3 is CASSQDQGTTEAFF. DNA for the CDR3: TGTGCCAGCAGCCAAGATCAAGGGACAACTGAAGCTTTCTTT.

The chain links TRBV12-5 to TRBJ2-5; a possible D gene is TRBD2 (5 bases). The DNA end is more similar to TRBJ2-1, so the J call may be wrong. Germline CDR1 LGHNT, CDR2 FRNRAP. This CDR3 region has 13 residues. In nucleotides, the CDR3 is TGTGCTAGTGGTCCCCCCGGGGACAATGAGCAGTTCTTC. Translating gives CASGPPGDNEQFF.

This clonotype showed up just a few times. This chain links TRBV9 with TRBJ2-6; D might be TRBD1 or TRBD2, each matching 5 bases. V dropped 0 bases and J dropped 3 bases, with 10 bases sitting between them. Germline values: CDR1 SGDLS, CDR2 YYNGEE. The CDR3 extends over 16 amino acids. The CDR3 is CASSVDGASGANVLTF. CDR3 sequence (DNA): TGTGCCAGCAGCGTAGACGGGGCCAGTGGGGCCAACGTCCTGACTTTC.

The chain combines TRBV2 with TRBJ1-2, with D tentatively TRBD1 (5 bases). This CDR3 comprises 15 residues. Germline CDR1 is SNHLY and CDR2 is FYNNEI. V was trimmed by 6 bases and J by 2 bases, leaving 16 bases between them. The CDR3 DNA is TGTGCCAGCAGGGGCAGGGCTGTAAGGAACTATGGCTACACCTTC. Protein product: CASRGRAVRNYGYTF.

V gene TRBV2 combines with J gene TRBJ2-1; D perhaps matches TRBD2 (5 bases). The CDR3 contains 15 residues. V shed 9 bases and J shed 5 bases, with 20 bases lying between them. Germline values: CDR1 SNHLY, CDR2 FYNNEI. DNA for the CDR3: TGTGCCAGTGCCCTCAGTTGGGAGAACCACAATGAGCAGTTCTTC. Its protein product is CASALSWENHNEQFF.

Remarks on this clonotype: At one end, the junction sequence differs from germline, possibly due to a read error. The rearrangement uses TRBV6-5 and TRBJ1-5; a possible D gene is TRBD1 (5 bases). Germline V CDR1 and CDR2: MNHEY, SVGAGI. CDR3 length equals 15 residues. This CDR3 reads CVSSPLRGRNQPQHF. The CDR3 region has the DNA TGTGTCAGCAGTCCGTTGAGGGGTAGGAATCAGCCCCAGCATTTT.

This clonotype appeared once. J is TRBJ2-4 and V is TRBV5-1; weak D call: TRBD1 (6 bases). This CDR3 has 14 residues. V was pared by 0 bases and J by 7 bases, with 11 bases between. CDR1 is SGHRS and CDR2 is YFSETQ in the germline V gene. The CDR3 DNA reads TGCGCCAGCAGCTTGGGTAGGGGGTTGAACATTCAGTACTTC. This gives the protein CASSLGRGLNIQYF.

This clonotype has more than one count but fewer than ten. V and J are TRBV2 and TRBJ1-1; D unclear. The germline gives CDR1 SNHLY, CDR2 FYNNEI. The CDR3 covers 13 residues. Trimming stripped 6 bases from V and 4 bases from J, with 12 bases between. CDR3 coding DNA: TGTGCCAGCAGAGGGAACCTGGGCACTGAAGCTTTCTTT. Translated: CASRGNLGTEAFF. The full variable domain, rest sourced from reference TRBV2 and TRBJ1-1, is EPEVTQTPSHQVTQMGQEVILRCVPISNHLYFYWYRQILGQKVEFLVSFYNNEISEKSEIFDDQFSVERPDGSNFTLKIRSTKLEDSAMYFCASRGNLGTEAFFGQGTRLTVV.

The V gene is TRBV28, the J gene TRBJ2-3; 9 bases are a match to TRBD2. Germline values: CDR1 MDHEN, CDR2 SYDVKM. The V and J ends lost 8 bases and 4 bases, in that order; junction bases with no gene match: 16. CDR3 length: 17 amino acids. This chain's CDR3 is CASSWGSGGFPPDTQYF. For the CDR3, the DNA is TGTGCCAGCTCCTGGGGTAGCGGGGGCTTCCCCCCAGATACGCAGTATTTT.

The chain recombines TRBV28 with TRBJ1-6, with TRBD1 as a possible D gene (6 bases). Germline V gene data show CDR1 as MDHEN and CDR2 as SYDVKM. V was clipped by 2 bases and J by 5 bases, with 10 bases between them. This CDR3 is built from 15 residues. The CDR3 DNA reads TGTGCCAGCAGTTTACAGGGGACGCATAATTCACCCCTCCACTTT. It translates to CASSLQGTHNSPLHF.